The 30 T cell receptor beta chains presented below share a single source sample, sequenced in a study of cytomegalovirus exposure and HLA in healthy donors. Amplification used 60 Vbeta primers and 13 Jbeta primers. The table came from immunoSEQ multiplex PCR; TCRdb's copy has only in-frame clones and leaves some out. This table has 130,000 or so clones, around 8.5% appearing once. The source material was PBMCs. Receptors were obtained from a man in his forties or fifties in good health and CMV-seronegative.

Points on this clone: This same CDR3 is encoded by further DNA sequences in the sample. The chain links TRBV19 to TRBJ1-1; a possible D gene is TRBD1 (6 bases). The CDR3 loop spans 13 amino acids. The V and J ends lost 5 bases and 1 base respectively, with 8 bases between them. Per germline, CDR1 LNHDA and CDR2 SQIVND (reference sequence). In nucleotides, the CDR3 is TGTGCCAGTAGTCCACAGGGGAACACTGAAGCTTTCTTT. Encoded protein: CASSPQGNTEAFF.

This clone has just a few counts. This chain joins TRBV11-2 and TRBJ2-3; 7 nucleotides agree with TRBD2. V lost 0 bases to trimming and J lost 3 bases; unmatched junction nucleotides: 3. CDR1 and CDR2 from the germline V gene are SGHAT and FQNNGV. This CDR3 has 15 residues. CDR3 region: CASSLDSRGTDTQYF. The CDR3 nucleotides read TGTGCCAGCAGCTTAGACTCGCGGGGGACAGATACGCAGTATTTT. The full variable domain, its missing parts supplied by reference TRBV11-2 and TRBJ2-3, is EAGVAQSPRYKIIEKRQSVAFWCNPISGHATLYWYQQILGQGPKLLIQFQNNGVVDDSQLPKDRFSAERLKGVDSTLKIQPAKLEDSAVYLCASSLDSRGTDTQYFGPGTRLTVL.

This clone was picked up a small number of times. The CDR3 sequence: CASSPGTGGTYEQYF. CDR3 in DNA: TGTGCCAGCAGCCCCGGGACAGGGGGGACCTACGAGCAGTACTTC. V and J are TRBV11-1 and TRBJ2-7; 11 positions match TRBD1. The CDR3 runs to 15 residues. Per the germline V gene, CDR1 is SGHAT and CDR2 is FQDESV (reference sequence). Trimming removed 5 bases from V and 2 bases from J; junction bases left unmatched: 5.

This clone was observed a few times. V usage is TRBV7-8 and J usage is TRBJ1-2; 8 bases fit TRBD1. The trim removed 1 base at V and 4 bases at J, leaving 8 bases unmatched. The CDR3 is 16 residues long. The germline gives CDR1 SGHVS, CDR2 FQNEAQ. This CDR3 is CASSLELRGLGYGYTF. The CDR3 region has the DNA TGTGCCAGCAGCTTAGAGCTCAGGGGGCTAGGCTATGGCTACACCTTC.

The chain links TRBV7-9 to TRBJ1-4; no firm D call. This CDR3 region has 14 residues. V dropped 5 bases and J dropped 4 bases, with 11 bases sitting between them. Germline CDR1 and CDR2: SEHNR and FQNEAQ (reference sequence). The CDR3 nucleotides read TGTGCCAGCAGCCCGGGGTTCGGTAATGAAAAACTGTTTTTT. Its translation is CASSPGFGNEKLFF.

This clone has only a few counts. This sequence joins TRBV19 and TRBJ1-6; 7 bases match TRBD1. V gave up 5 bases and J gave up 9 bases; unmatched junction bases: 10. There are 15 residues in the CDR3. Per the germline V gene, CDR1 is LNHDA and CDR2 is SQIVND (reference sequence). CDR3 residues: CASSETGDVSSPLHF. In DNA form, the CDR3 reads TGTGCCAGTAGTGAAACAGGGGATGTGAGTTCACCCCTCCACTTT. Together with reference TRBV19 and TRBJ1-6, the CDR3 gives the full variable domain: DGGITQSPKYLFRKEGQNVTLSCEQNLNHDAMYWYRQDPGQGLRLIYYSQIVNDFQKGDIAEGYSVSREKKESFPLTVTSAQKNPTAFYLCASSETGDVSSPLHFGNGTRLTVT.

This clone was counted a few times. V usage is TRBV29-1 and J usage is TRBJ1-2, with unresolved D. Trimming removed 0 bases at V and 5 bases at J, with 13 bases between. The CDR3 extends over 14 amino acids. Germline V lookup: CDR1 SQVTM, CDR2 ANQGSEA. This CDR3 is CSVEDMGELYGYTF. CDR3 DNA: TGCAGCGTTGAAGATATGGGAGAACTATATGGCTACACCTTC.

The V call is TRBV29-1, the J call TRBJ2-1, with D perhaps TRBD2 (5 bases). Germline values: CDR1 SQVTM, CDR2 ANQGSEA. Trimming left V 4 bases short and J 8 bases short, with 9 bases between. The CDR3 covers 11 residues. The CDR3 DNA reads TGCAGCGTTGCAGTGGGAGATGAGCAGTTCTTC. Its translation: CSVAVGDEQFF.

The table lists this clone with a few counts. V gene TRBV10-3 combines with J gene TRBJ1-5; D ambiguous. Germline V gives CDR1 ENHRY, CDR2 SYGVKD. V gave up 6 bases and J gave up 4 bases, with 10 bases separating them. The CDR3 consists of 13 residues. In nucleotides, the CDR3 is TGTGCCATCAGCAGCGGACTTAATCAGCCCCAGCATTTT. Residues: CAISSGLNQPQHF.

This clone turned up a few times. This CDR3 is also generated by other DNA sequences in the sample. The gene calls are TRBV11-2 and TRBJ1-1; 7 nucleotides agree with TRBD1. The V segment lost 5 bases and the J segment 3 bases; nucleotides outside the gene matches: 3. Germline CDR1 SGHAT, CDR2 FQNNGV. This CDR3 is built from 13 residues. CDR3 amino acids: CASSLDRDTEAFF. The CDR3 DNA sequence: TGTGCCAGCAGCCTCGACAGGGACACTGAAGCTTTCTTT.

CDR3 sequence reads: CASSLDSSYEQYF. CDR3 nucleotides: TGTGCCAGCAGCTTGGACAGCTCCTACGAGCAGTACTTC. This chain links TRBV7-9 with TRBJ2-7, with D possibly being TRBD1 (6 bases). The germline CDR1 and CDR2 sequences are SEHNR and FQNEAQ (reference sequence). This CDR3 is 13 amino acids long. V dropped 3 bases and J dropped 0 bases, with 6 bases sitting between them.

The chain has TRBV7-7 and TRBJ2-5; the match to TRBD2 covers 7 bases. Germline V lookup: CDR1 SSHAT, CDR2 FNYEAQ (reference sequence). The CDR3 sequence is 14 residues long. V was clipped by 5 bases and J by 5 bases; unmatched bases: 8. CDR3 coding DNA: TGTGCCAGCAGCACAAGGTTGGGGGGGGAGACCCAGTACTTC. Translation gives CASSTRLGGETQYF. Drawing the rest from reference TRBV7-7 and TRBJ2-5, the complete variable domain is GAGVSQSPRYKVTKRGQDVTLRCDPISSHATLYWYQQALGQGPEFLTYFNYEAQPDKSGLPSDRFSAERPEGSISTLTIQRTEQRDSAMYRCASSTRLGGETQYFGPGTRLLVL.

This clone appeared once. J is TRBJ2-7 and V is TRBV5-5, with D perhaps TRBD1 (6 bases). Trimming took 2 bases from V and 2 from J, leaving 8 bases between them. Germline loops: CDR1 SGHKS, CDR2 YYEKEE (reference sequence). The CDR3 contains 13 residues. CDR3 in amino acids: CASSLQGTYEQYF. CDR3 DNA: TGTGCCAGCAGCTTACAGGGAACCTACGAGCAGTACTTC.

The chain couples TRBV7-9 to TRBJ1-2; no clear D gene. Trimming took off 3 bases at V and 2 bases at J, with 7 bases between the two ends. Germline V gene lookup returns CDR1 SEHNR and CDR2 FQNEAQ (reference sequence). The CDR3 sequence is 13 residues long. The CDR3 region is CASSFPGNYGYTF. CDR3 DNA: TGTGCCAGCAGCTTTCCGGGGAACTATGGCTACACCTTC. The whole variable domain, remainder taken from reference TRBV7-9 and TRBJ1-2, is DTGVSQNPRHKITKRGQNVTFRCDPISEHNRLYWYRQTLGQGPEFLTYFQNEAQLEKSRLLSDRFSAERPKGSFSTLEIQRTEQGDSAMYLCASSFPGNYGYTFGSGTRLTVV.

This clone was observed a few times. The chain uses TRBV29-1 and TRBJ1-1, with D maybe TRBD1 (5 bases). Trimming shortened V by 0 bases and J by 3 bases, and 14 bases separated the two germline ends. Germline CDR1 SQVTM, CDR2 ANQGSEA. CDR3 size: 15 residues. CDR3 region: CSVEDLLGGDTEAFF. CDR3 in DNA: TGCAGCGTTGAAGATCTTCTGGGGGGAGACACTGAAGCTTTCTTT.

The chain links TRBV15 to TRBJ1-5; no reliable D call. Germline CDR1 is LNHNV and CDR2 is YYDKDF (reference sequence). V was shortened by 3 bases and J by 6 bases, with 9 bases between the two germline ends. CDR3 size: 13 residues. The CDR3 sequence is CATSREGVQPQHF. In DNA, the CDR3 is TGTGCCACCAGCAGGGAGGGTGTTCAGCCCCAGCATTTT.

The V and J genes are TRBV10-3 and TRBJ1-1; D unclear. Germline assignment: CDR1 ENHRY and CDR2 SYGVKD. The V and J ends lost 7 bases and 5 bases respectively, with 11 bases between them. This CDR3 is 12 amino acids long. The CDR3 protein is CAIILTRTEAFF. CDR3 nucleotide sequence: TGTGCCATCATCCTGACTCGGACTGAAGCTTTCTTT.

The rearrangement uses TRBV14 and TRBJ1-1; 8 nucleotides match TRBD1. The J segment lost 5 bases and the V segment lost 5 bases, leaving 7 bases of the junction unmatched. The CDR3 is 14 amino acids. Per germline, CDR1 SGHDN and CDR2 FVKESK. CDR3 nucleotides: TGTGCCAGCAGCTACGGACAGGGATGGACTGAAGCTTTCTTT. It codes for CASSYGQGWTEAFF.

The CDR3 DNA is TGTGCCAGCAGTTACGAGGATCACACCGGGGAGCTGTTTTTT. Residues: CASSYEDHTGELFF. The chain carries TRBV6-6 and TRBJ2-2; D is uncertain. CDR3 size: 14 residues. V was clipped by 2 bases and J by 3 bases, with 7 bases between them. The germline V gene has CDR1 MNHNY and CDR2 SVGAGI (reference sequence).

A few counts support this clone. The chain combines TRBV27 with TRBJ2-3, with TRBD2 identical over 8 bases. This CDR3 region has 18 residues. The germline CDR1 and CDR2 sequences are MNHEY and SMNVEV (reference sequence). The trim removed 3 bases at V and 2 bases at J, leaving 13 bases unmatched. The CDR3 nucleotides are TGTGCCAGCAGTTTCTCTCTAATTAGCGGGGCTGACACAGATACGCAGTATTTT. Its translation is CASSFSLISGADTDTQYF.

This clone was detected only a few times. This chain connects TRBV7-3 to TRBJ2-3; the match to TRBD1 covers 7 bases. Germline V CDR1 and CDR2: SGHTA, FQGTGA. With 5 bases clipped from V and 2 bases from J, the junction kept 7 bases outside the gene matches. The CDR3 runs to 15 residues. CDR3 sequence (DNA): TGTGCCAGCAGCGTGACCGGGACAGTCACAGATACGCAGTATTTT. Residues: CASSVTGTVTDTQYF.

The chain uses TRBV6-6 and TRBJ2-3, with 10 positions matching TRBD2. From germline, CDR1 is MNHNY and CDR2 SVGAGI (reference sequence). Germline trimming cut 0 bases from V and 7 bases from J; bases unmatched to any gene: 4. CDR3 length: 15 amino acids. Written as DNA, the CDR3 is TGTGCCAGCAGTTACTCAGCGGGGGGGGGAAATACGCAGTATTTT. Protein sequence: CASSYSAGGGNTQYF.

This clone was found a few times. The chain is built from TRBV19 and TRBJ1-5, with a possible D match to TRBD1 (6 bases). The CDR3 loop spans 16 amino acids. Germline CDR1 is LNHDA and CDR2 is SQIVND (reference sequence). Trimming pared 1 base from V and 4 bases from J, leaving 14 bases between. CDR3 loop: CASSIVRQALNQPQHF. The CDR3 region has the DNA TGTGCCAGTAGTATAGTCCGACAGGCCTTAAATCAGCCCCAGCATTTT.

The V gene is TRBV19, the J gene TRBJ1-5; D remains ambiguous. Looked up from germline, CDR1 is LNHDA and CDR2 is SQIVND (reference sequence). Trimming removed 5 bases from V and 5 bases from J, with 16 bases in between. The CDR3 has 15 residues. DNA of the CDR3: TGTGCCAGTAGTGGGCCGAACACCGGCGATCAGCCCCAGCATTTT. Translated: CASSGPNTGDQPQHF.

This clone occurred a few times. V gene TRBV19 combines with J gene TRBJ1-6, with D tentatively TRBD1 (6 bases). V was pared by 3 bases and J by 7 bases, with 13 bases between. Germline V gene lookup returns CDR1 LNHDA and CDR2 SQIVND (reference sequence). The CDR3 is 15 residues long. CDR3 nucleotide sequence: TGTGCCAGTAGTATGAAGGCAGGGGTGAATTCACCCCTCCACTTT. Encoded protein: CASSMKAGVNSPLHF.

The chain recombines TRBV7-9 with TRBJ1-4; TRBD1 matches at 8 bases. CDR3 length: 14 amino acids. V gave up 5 bases and J gave up 8 bases; unmatched junction bases: 7. Germline CDR1 reads SEHNR; CDR2 reads FQNEAQ (reference sequence). CDR3: CASSQTGEGEKLFF. Written as DNA, the CDR3 is TGTGCCAGCAGCCAGACAGGGGAAGGAGAAAAACTGTTTTTT.

The V and J genes are TRBV7-9 and TRBJ2-7; TRBD2 matches at 11 bases. CDR1 and CDR2 (germline): SEHNR, FQNEAQ (reference sequence). After removal of 0 bases from V and 2 bases from J, the junction contained 0 bases not matched to a gene. The length of the CDR3 is 15 residues. The CDR3 DNA reads as TGTGCCAGCAGCTTAGCTAGCGGGGGGGCCTACGAGCAGTACTTC. It yields the protein CASSLASGGAYEQYF.

This rearrangement joins TRBV13 to TRBJ1-1; D possibly corresponds to TRBD1 (6 bases). V shed 1 base and J shed 3 bases, with 9 bases lying between them. There are 14 residues in the CDR3. Germline CDR1 is PRHDT and CDR2 is FYEKMQ (reference sequence). CDR3 DNA sequence: TGTGCCAGCAGCTTAGTACAGGGCGACACTGAAGCTTTCTTT. The encoded protein is CASSLVQGDTEAFF.

Only a few counts were recorded for this clone. This chain joins TRBV10-1 and TRBJ2-3; TRBD2 is a possible D gene (5 bases). The CDR3 extends over 13 amino acids. V was shortened by 4 bases and J by 4 bases, with 9 bases between the two germline ends. CDR1 WNHNN and CDR2 SYGVQD come from the germline V gene (reference sequence). The CDR3 loop reads CASSGVASDTQYF. The CDR3 DNA sequence: TGCGCCAGCAGTGGAGTAGCGTCAGATACGCAGTATTTT.

This clone has just a few counts. The rearrangement links TRBV6-6 to TRBJ2-7; 14 nucleotides align to TRBD2. In germline, CDR1 is MNHNY, CDR2 SVGAGI (reference sequence). V gave up 4 bases and J gave up 4 bases; unmatched junction bases: 3. The CDR3 is made up of 15 amino acids. CDR3 sequence reads: CASSSRLAGGYEQYF. The CDR3 nucleotides are TGTGCCAGCAGTTCCCGACTAGCGGGAGGGTACGAGCAGTACTTC.